This T cell receptor (beta chain) comes out of a study of T cell responses to AZD1222 COVID-19 vaccine. This clone is a singleton in its sample. The antigen remains unidentified. The study, taken as a whole, reports: Repertoires were obtained solely post-peak T cell response.

Trimming removed 3 bases from V and 2 bases from J, with 22 bases in between. Per the germline V gene, CDR1 is SGHNT and CDR2 is YENEEA. CDR3 length: 18 residues. Assay: immunoSEQ multiplex PCR; the TCRdb copy retains only in-frame clones and omits some. The sample contains tens of thousands of clones, roughly 84% of which appear only once. V and J are TRBV11-3 and TRBJ1-1; tentatively, D is TRBD1 (5 bases). The TCR sequence derives from an adult in good health. The starting material was peripheral blood, obtained on day 0 of AZD1222 vaccination. Written as DNA, the CDR3 is TGTGCCAGCAGCTTTTCTACCCGGGCCGCGGGGGATAACACTGAAGCTTTCTTT. Its translation is CASSFSTRAAGDNTEAFF.